The next 3 T cell receptor beta chains were all read from a single sample in a study of blood T cell repertoires in COVID-19. Repertoires were generated with immunoSEQ multiplex PCR, while TCRdb's copy carries only in-frame clones and drops some. The sample has roughly 250,000 clones, over 65% seen once; the top ten hold 2.5% to 4%. The sample was peripheral blood. Receptors originate from a woman older than 75 with acute or convalescent COVID-19.

The V gene is TRBV7-2, the J gene TRBJ1-5, with D unresolved. The CDR3 extends over 15 amino acids. Per the germline V gene, CDR1 is SGHTA and CDR2 is FQGNSA. V lost 7 bases and J 2 bases, leaving 15 bases between the germline ends. As DNA, the CDR3 is TGTGCCAGCACCCAGAGCGCCGCTCGCAATCAGCCCCAGCATTTT. It codes for CASTQSAARNQPQHF. The whole variable domain, remainder taken from reference TRBV7-2 and TRBJ1-5, is GAGVSQSPSNKVTEKGKDVELRCDPISGHTALYWYRQSLGQGLEFLIYFQGNSAPDKSGLPSDRFSAERTGGSVSTLTIQRTQQEDSAVYLCASTQSAARNQPQHFGDGTRLSIL.

This clone showed up just a few times. V usage is TRBV30 and J usage is TRBJ1-4; no clear D. Looked up from germline, CDR1 is GTSNPN and CDR2 is SVGIG (reference sequence). Trimming pared 8 bases from V and 5 bases from J, leaving 12 bases between. This CDR3 region has 12 residues. The CDR3 region is CAGSNWNEKLFF. The CDR3 DNA is TGTGCCGGTAGTAATTGGAATGAAAAACTGTTTTTT.

This clone appeared a few times. The rearrangement links TRBV9 to TRBJ2-2; TRBD2 matches at 9 bases. With V trimmed by 1 base and J by 5 bases, 6 bases remained unmatched. This CDR3 region has 16 residues. Germline CDR1 and CDR2: SGDLS and YYNGEE. CDR3 nucleotides: TGTGCCAGCAGCGTAATAGCGGGAGTTGGTACCGGGGAGCTGTTTTTT. Protein sequence: CASSVIAGVGTGELFF.